Listed here are 14 T cell receptor beta chains from one sample, sequenced in a study of beta chain features in type 1 diabetes. Regarding the study as a whole: Shorter TCRB CDR3s, moderately but significantly so, marked every one of the four CD4+ subsets in Type 1 diabetes patients.

Which antigens these TCRs recognize remains unknown. Sequencing targeted expressed TCRB transcripts, as all isolated RNA had been reverse transcribed. Sequenced by immunoSEQ multiplex PCR; TCRdb stores in-frame clones only, minus some. The table records roughly 730,000 clones, about an eighth of them present only once. Sequenced material: naive CD4+ T cells from blood. These TCRs come from a man younger than 35 with type 1 diabetes.

This clone has only a few counts. The chain uses TRBV30 and TRBJ2-7; D ambiguous. Trimming took 4 bases from V and 0 from J, leaving 13 bases between them. CDR1 GTSNPN and CDR2 SVGIG come from the germline V gene (reference sequence). This CDR3 comprises 14 residues. For the CDR3, the DNA is TGTGCCTGGACCCACCGGGCCACCTCCTACGAGCAGTACTTC. Protein sequence: CAWTHRATSYEQYF. Complete variable domain (other parts from reference TRBV30 and TRBJ2-7): SQTIHQWPATLVQPVGSPLSLECTVEGTSNPNLYWYRQAAGRGLQLLFYSVGIGQISSEVPQNLSASRPQDRQFILSSKKLLLSDSGFYLCAWTHRATSYEQYFGPGTRLTVT.

The J gene is TRBJ2-7, the V gene TRBV28, with 8 bases fitting TRBD1. The ends lost 5 bases at V and 4 bases at J; junction bases unmatched: 7. Germline V gene sequence: CDR1 MDHEN, CDR2 SYDVKM. The CDR3 is made up of 14 amino acids. The CDR3 nucleotides read TGTGCCAGCAGTATCCCGGGACAGGCGTACGAGCAGTACTTC. Translation gives CASSIPGQAYEQYF. The variable domain in full, with the rest retrieved from reference TRBV28 and TRBJ2-7, is DVKVTQSSRYLVKRTGEKVFLECVQDMDHENMFWYRQDPGLGLRLIYFSYDVKMKEKGDIPEGYSVSREKKERFSLILESASTNQTSMYLCASSIPGQAYEQYFGPGTRLTVT.

This chain joins TRBV6-5 and TRBJ2-2; no reliable D call. V lost 0 bases and J lost 3, with 8 bases in between. In germline, CDR1 is MNHEY, CDR2 SVGAGI. This CDR3 region has 15 residues. DNA for the CDR3: TGTGCCAGCAGTTACTCCCCCCGGGACACCGGGGAGCTGTTTTTT. Translated, it gives CASSYSPRDTGELFF.

This clone was found a few times. This chain links TRBV7-9 with TRBJ1-4, with 7 nucleotides matching TRBD1. Germline assignment: CDR1 SEHNR and CDR2 FQNEAQ (reference sequence). CDR3 length: 18 amino acids. With V trimmed by 4 bases and J by 0 bases, 11 bases remained unmatched. In DNA, the CDR3 is TGTGCCAGCAGCTCCTCCCCGCGGGACAGCCCAACTAATGAAAAACTGTTTTTT. It yields the protein CASSSSPRDSPTNEKLFF.

This clone was picked up a small number of times. The chain combines TRBV7-9 with TRBJ2-1, with D uncertain. Germline values: CDR1 SEHNR, CDR2 FQNEAQ (reference sequence). Trimming shortened V by 3 bases and J by 8 bases, and 14 bases separated the two germline ends. The CDR3 consists of 14 residues. CDR3 nucleotide sequence: TGTGCCAGCAGCTTGGGCGTACATGACGATGAGCAGTTCTTC. This sequence encodes CASSLGVHDDEQFF.

V usage is TRBV20-1 and J usage is TRBJ1-2, with unresolved D. Germline CDR1 reads DFQATT; CDR2 reads SNEGSKA (reference sequence). CDR3 length: 10 residues. The V gene lost 8 bases and the J gene lost 8 bases, with 12 bases spanning the gap. CDR3 sequence reads: CSTPSWGYTF. The DNA for the CDR3 is TGCAGTACACCTTCGTGGGGCTACACCTTC.

This clone was recorded many times. The chain combines TRBV14 with TRBJ2-1; maybe TRBD1 (5 bases). The CDR3 contains 13 residues. The germline gives CDR1 SGHDN, CDR2 FVKESK. V shed 0 bases and J shed 7 bases, with 7 bases lying between them. The CDR3 protein is CASSQEQANEQFF. The CDR3 coding sequence is TGTGCCAGCAGCCAAGAACAGGCTAATGAGCAGTTCTTC.

This clone was counted only a few times. The chain links TRBV4-1 to TRBJ1-2; tentative D call: TRBD1 (6 bases). This CDR3 has 18 amino acids. V lost 1 base and J lost 2, with 20 bases in between. Germline loops: CDR1 MGHRA, CDR2 YSYEKL. CDR3 sequence: CASSQAFGAPGANYGYTF. The CDR3 DNA follows: TGCGCCAGCAGCCAAGCCTTTGGGGCCCCAGGGGCGAACTATGGCTACACCTTC.

The CDR3 DNA sequence: TGTGCCAGCAGTGAAGCGGGGGTCCTAGGAGGGGACATTCAGTACTTC. Translation: CASSEAGVLGGDIQYF. The chain combines TRBV2 with TRBJ2-4, with D possibly TRBD2 on 6 matching bases. V lost 0 bases and J lost 8, with 17 bases in between. Per the germline V gene, CDR1 is SNHLY and CDR2 is FYNNEI. This CDR3 has 16 residues.

DNA for the CDR3: TGCGCCAGCAGTCGATCCGGGACAGAGGACGAGCAGTACTTC. Its protein is CASSRSGTEDEQYF. The V call is TRBV10-1, the J call TRBJ2-7; the match to TRBD1 covers 7 bases. This CDR3 contains 14 residues. V was pared by 5 bases and J by 5 bases, with 9 bases of the junction left unmatched. Germline-derived CDR1 and CDR2 are WNHNN and SYGVQD (reference sequence).

This clone appeared once. The chain joins TRBV19 to TRBJ1-5; no firm D call. CDR3 length: 12 amino acids. Germline V gene data show CDR1 as LNHDA and CDR2 as SQIVND (reference sequence). The V end lost 11 bases, the J end lost 4 bases, and 12 bases lay between the germline ends. CDR3 loop: CAASWENQPQHF. The CDR3 DNA is TGTGCCGCCTCATGGGAGAATCAGCCCCAGCATTTT.

This clone occurred a few times. The chain uses TRBV9 and TRBJ2-7, with D perhaps TRBD2 (5 bases). The CDR3 totals 15 residues. In germline, CDR1 is SGDLS, CDR2 YYNGEE. Deletions cut 0 bases from V and 2 bases from J, with 12 bases between. This CDR3 is CASSVEPGSTYEQYF. CDR3 DNA sequence: TGTGCCAGCAGCGTAGAACCGGGATCTACCTACGAGCAGTACTTC.

The chain uses TRBV6-5 and TRBJ1-2, with a possible D match to TRBD1 (5 bases). Germline V gives CDR1 MNHEY, CDR2 SVGAGI. Trimming stripped 6 bases from V and 4 bases from J, with 15 bases between. The CDR3 runs 14 residues. The CDR3 region is CASSPPRALYGYTF. The CDR3 DNA is TGTGCCAGCAGCCCCCCCAGGGCCCTCTATGGCTACACCTTC.

The J gene is TRBJ2-5, the V gene TRBV4-1; TRBD1 might be the D (5 bases). Trimming took off 2 bases at V and 1 base at J, with 8 bases between the two ends. The CDR3 is 14 residues long. The germline CDR1 and CDR2 sequences are MGHRA and YSYEKL. CDR3 amino acids: CASSQTDSQETQYF. The CDR3 nucleotides read TGCGCCAGCAGCCAAACCGACAGCCAAGAGACCCAGTACTTC.